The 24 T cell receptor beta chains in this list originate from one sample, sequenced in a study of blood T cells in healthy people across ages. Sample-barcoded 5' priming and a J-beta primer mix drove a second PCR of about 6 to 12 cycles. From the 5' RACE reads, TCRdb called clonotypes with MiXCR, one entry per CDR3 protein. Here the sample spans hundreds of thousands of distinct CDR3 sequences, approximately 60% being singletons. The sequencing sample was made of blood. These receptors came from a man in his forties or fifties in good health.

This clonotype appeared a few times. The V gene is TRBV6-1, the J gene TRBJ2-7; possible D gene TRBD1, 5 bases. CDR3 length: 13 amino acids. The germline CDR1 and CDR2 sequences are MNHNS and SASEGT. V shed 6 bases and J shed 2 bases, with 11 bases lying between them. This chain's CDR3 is CASRSRATYEQYF. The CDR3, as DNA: TGTGCCAGCAGGTCCAGGGCCACCTACGAGCAGTACTTC.

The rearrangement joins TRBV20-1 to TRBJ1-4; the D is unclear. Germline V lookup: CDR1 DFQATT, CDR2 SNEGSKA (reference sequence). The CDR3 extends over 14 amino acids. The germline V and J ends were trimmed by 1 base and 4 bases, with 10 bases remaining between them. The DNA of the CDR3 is TGCAGTGCTAGAGGGGCAGCTATTAATGAAAAACTGTTTTTT. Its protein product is CSARGAAINEKLFF.

CDR3 DNA sequence: TGTGCCAGCAGCCAGAGACTATCCTACAATGAGCAGTTCTTC. Protein product: CASSQRLSYNEQFF. The chain links TRBV14 to TRBJ2-1, with TRBD2 as a possible D gene (5 bases). This CDR3 region has 14 residues. CDR1 and CDR2 (germline): SGHDN, FVKESK. V was pared by 3 bases and J by 1 base, with 7 bases between.

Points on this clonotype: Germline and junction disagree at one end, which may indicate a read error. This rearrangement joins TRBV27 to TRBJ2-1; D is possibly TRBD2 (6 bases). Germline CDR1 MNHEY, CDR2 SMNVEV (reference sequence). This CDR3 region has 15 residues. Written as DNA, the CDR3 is TGTGCCAGCAGTCCCGATAGCGGAAACTACAATGGGCAGTTCTTC. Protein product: CASSPDSGNYNGQFF.

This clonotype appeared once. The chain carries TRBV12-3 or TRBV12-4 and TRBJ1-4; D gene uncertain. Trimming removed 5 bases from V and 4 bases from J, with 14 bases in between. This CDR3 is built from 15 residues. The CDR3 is CASSKGEPINEKLFF. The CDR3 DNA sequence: TGTGCCAGCAGTAAGGGTGAACCGATTAATGAAAAACTGTTTTTT.

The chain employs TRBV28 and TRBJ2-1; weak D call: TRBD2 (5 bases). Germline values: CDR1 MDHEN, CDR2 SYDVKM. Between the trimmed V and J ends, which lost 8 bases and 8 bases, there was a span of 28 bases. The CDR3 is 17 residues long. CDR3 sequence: CASWGEFTVRRMDEQFF. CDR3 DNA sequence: TGTGCCAGCTGGGGAGAGTTTACGGTACGACGAATGGATGAGCAGTTCTTC. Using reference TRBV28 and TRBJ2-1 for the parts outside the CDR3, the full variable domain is DVKVTQSSRYLVKRTGEKVFLECVQDMDHENMFWYRQDPGLGLRLIYFSYDVKMKEKGDIPEGYSVSREKKERFSLILESASTNQTSMYLCASWGEFTVRRMDEQFFGPGTRLTVL.

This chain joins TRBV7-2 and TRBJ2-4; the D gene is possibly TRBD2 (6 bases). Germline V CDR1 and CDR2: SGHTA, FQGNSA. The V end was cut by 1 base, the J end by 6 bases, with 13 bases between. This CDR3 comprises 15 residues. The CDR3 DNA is TGTGCCAGCAGCTTAGATTACGGGACTTCAAACATTCAGTACTTC. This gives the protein CASSLDYGTSNIQYF.

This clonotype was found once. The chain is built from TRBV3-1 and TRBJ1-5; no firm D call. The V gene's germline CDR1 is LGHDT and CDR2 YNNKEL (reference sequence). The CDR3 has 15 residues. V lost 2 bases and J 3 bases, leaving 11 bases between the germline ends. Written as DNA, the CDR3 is TGTGCCAGCAGCCAACGGGCAGGCTCCAATCAGCCCCAGCATTTT. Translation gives CASSQRAGSNQPQHF.

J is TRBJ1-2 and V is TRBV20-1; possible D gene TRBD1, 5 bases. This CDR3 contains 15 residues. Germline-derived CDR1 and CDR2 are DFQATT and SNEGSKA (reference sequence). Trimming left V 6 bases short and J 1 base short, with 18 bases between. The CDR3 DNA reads TGCAGTGCCCCGGTTACAGGTCCACATAACTATGGCTACACCTTC. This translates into CSAPVTGPHNYGYTF.

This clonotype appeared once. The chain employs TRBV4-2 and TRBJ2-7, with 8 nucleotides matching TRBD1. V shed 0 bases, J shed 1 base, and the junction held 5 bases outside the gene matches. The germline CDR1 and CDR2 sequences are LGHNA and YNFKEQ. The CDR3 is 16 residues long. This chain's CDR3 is CASSQDRRQGSYEQYF. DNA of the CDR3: TGTGCCAGCAGCCAAGATCGTAGACAGGGGTCCTACGAGCAGTACTTC.

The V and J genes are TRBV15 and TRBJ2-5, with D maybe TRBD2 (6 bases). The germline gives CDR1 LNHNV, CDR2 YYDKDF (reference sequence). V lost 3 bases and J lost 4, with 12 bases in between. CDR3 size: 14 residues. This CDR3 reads CATSSVEGPETQYF. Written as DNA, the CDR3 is TGTGCCACCAGCAGTGTGGAGGGGCCAGAGACCCAGTACTTC.

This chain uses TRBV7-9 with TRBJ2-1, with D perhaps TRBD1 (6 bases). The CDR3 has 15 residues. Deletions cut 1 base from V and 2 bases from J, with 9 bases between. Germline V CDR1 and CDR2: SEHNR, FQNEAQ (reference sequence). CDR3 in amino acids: CASSLGTATYNEQFF. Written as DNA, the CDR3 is TGTGCCAGCAGCTTAGGGACAGCCACCTACAATGAGCAGTTCTTC.

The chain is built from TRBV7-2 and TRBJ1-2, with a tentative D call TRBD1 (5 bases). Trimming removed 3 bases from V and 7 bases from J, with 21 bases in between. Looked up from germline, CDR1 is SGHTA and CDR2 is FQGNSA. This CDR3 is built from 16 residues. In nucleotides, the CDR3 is TGTGCCAGCAGCTTCGATGCAGGGAGGGCTGAAGGTGGCTACACCTTC. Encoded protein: CASSFDAGRAEGGYTF.

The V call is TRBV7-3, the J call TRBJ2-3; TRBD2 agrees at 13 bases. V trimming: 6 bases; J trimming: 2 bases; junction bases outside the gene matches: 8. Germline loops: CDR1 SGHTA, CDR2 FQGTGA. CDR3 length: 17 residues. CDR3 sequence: CASSRGLAGPNTDTQYF. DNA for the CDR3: TGTGCCAGCAGTCGGGGACTAGCGGGACCTAACACAGATACGCAGTATTTT.

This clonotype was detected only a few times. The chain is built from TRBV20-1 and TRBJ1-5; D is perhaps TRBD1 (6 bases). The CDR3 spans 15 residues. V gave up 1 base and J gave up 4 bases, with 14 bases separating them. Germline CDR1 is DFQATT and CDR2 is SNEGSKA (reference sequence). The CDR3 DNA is TGCAGTGCTAGAGTCAGGGGAGTAGGTAATCAGCCCCAGCATTTT. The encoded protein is CSARVRGVGNQPQHF.

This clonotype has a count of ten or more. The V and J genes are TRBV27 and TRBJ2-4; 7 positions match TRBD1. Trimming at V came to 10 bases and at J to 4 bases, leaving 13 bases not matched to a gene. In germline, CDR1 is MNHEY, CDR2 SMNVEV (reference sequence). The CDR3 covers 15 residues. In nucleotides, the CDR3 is TGTGCCAACAGCCTCTTAGGGACAGAGAAAAACATTCAGTACTTC. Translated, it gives CANSLLGTEKNIQYF.

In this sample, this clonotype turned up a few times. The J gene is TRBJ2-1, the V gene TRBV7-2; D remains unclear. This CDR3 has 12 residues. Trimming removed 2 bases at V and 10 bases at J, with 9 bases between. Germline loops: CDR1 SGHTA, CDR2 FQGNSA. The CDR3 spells CASSLTNEEQFF. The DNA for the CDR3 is TGTGCCAGCAGCTTAACCAATGAGGAGCAGTTCTTC.

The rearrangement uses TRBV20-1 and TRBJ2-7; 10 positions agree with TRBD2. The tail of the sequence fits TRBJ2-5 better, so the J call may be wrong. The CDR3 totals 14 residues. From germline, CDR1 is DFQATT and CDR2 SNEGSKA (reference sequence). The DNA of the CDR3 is TGCAGTGAAGGGGCTAGCGGGAGTCGGGAGACCCAGTACTTC. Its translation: CSEGASGSRETQYF.

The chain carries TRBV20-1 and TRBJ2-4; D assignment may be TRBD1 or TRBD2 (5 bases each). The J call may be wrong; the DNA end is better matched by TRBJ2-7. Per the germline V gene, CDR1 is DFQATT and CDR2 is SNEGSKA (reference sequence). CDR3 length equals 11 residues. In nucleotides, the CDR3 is TGCAGTGCTAGATGGGGGAACGAGCAGTACTTC. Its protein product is CSARWGNEQYF.

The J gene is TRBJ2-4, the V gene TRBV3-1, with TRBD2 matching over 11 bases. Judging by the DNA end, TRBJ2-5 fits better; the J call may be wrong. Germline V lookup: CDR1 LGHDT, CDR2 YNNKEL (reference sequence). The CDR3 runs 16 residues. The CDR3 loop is CASSQLAGGPQETQYF. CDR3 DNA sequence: TGTGCCAGCAGCCAACTAGCGGGGGGACCGCAAGAGACCCAGTACTTC.

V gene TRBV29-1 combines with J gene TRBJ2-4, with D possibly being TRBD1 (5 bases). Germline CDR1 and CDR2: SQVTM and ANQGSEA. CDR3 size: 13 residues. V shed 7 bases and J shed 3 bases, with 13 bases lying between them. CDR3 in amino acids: CSAFRDDKNIQYF. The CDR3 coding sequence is TGCAGCGCTTTCAGGGATGACAAAAACATTCAGTACTTC. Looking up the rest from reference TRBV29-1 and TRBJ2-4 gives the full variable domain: SAVISQKPSRDICQRGTSLTIQCQVDSQVTMMFWYRQQPGQSLTLIATANQGSEATYESGFVIDKFPISRPNLTFSTLTVSNMSPEDSSIYLCSAFRDDKNIQYFGAGTRLSVL.

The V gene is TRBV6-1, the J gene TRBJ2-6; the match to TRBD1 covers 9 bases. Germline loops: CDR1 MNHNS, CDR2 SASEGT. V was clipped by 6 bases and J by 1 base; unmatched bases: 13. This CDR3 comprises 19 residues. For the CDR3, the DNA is TGTGCCAGCAGAGACCGGATGGGACAGGGAAGTTCTGGGGCCAACGTCCTGACTTTC. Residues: CASRDRMGQGSSGANVLTF.

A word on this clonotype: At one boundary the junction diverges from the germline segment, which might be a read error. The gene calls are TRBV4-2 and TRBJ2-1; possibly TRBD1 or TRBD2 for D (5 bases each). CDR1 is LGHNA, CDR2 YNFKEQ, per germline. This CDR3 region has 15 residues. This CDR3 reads CTSSRPGTDYNEQFF. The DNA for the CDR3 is TGTACCAGCAGCCGTCCCGGGACGGACTACAATGAGCAGTTCTTC.

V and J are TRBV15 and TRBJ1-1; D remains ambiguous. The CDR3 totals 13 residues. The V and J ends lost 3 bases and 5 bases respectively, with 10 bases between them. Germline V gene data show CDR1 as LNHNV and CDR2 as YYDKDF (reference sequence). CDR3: CATSSTWSTEAFF. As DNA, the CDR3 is TGTGCCACCAGCAGCACATGGTCAACTGAAGCTTTCTTT.